Listed below are T cell receptor beta chains from one sample, sequenced in a study of blood T cells in healthy people across ages. TCRdb re-called the 5' RACE reads with MiXCR, one entry per CDR3 protein. The table lists 1.5 million to 2 million distinct CDR3 sequences, about 32% of them singletons. The sequenced material came from blood. The source is a woman in her thirties in good health. The CDR3 runs from the conserved cysteine through the conserved F or W. The D gene is left open where the match is weak. For some rows the clone size is stated as once, few or many, or as a class when expanded; others skip it.

V,D,size,J,CDR3,DNA
TRBV29-1,-,-,TRBJ1-1,CSAKADMNTEAFF,TGCAGCGCCAAAGCGGACATGAACACTGAAGCTTTCTTT
TRBV7-9,TRBD1,-,TRBJ2-7,CASSPGTVRYEQYF,TGTGCCAGCAGCCCTGGGACAGTTCGCTACGAGCAGTACTTC
TRBV7-3,-,-,TRBJ2-2,CASSSRGGNTGELFF,TGTGCCAGCAGCTCAAGAGGGGGGAACACCGGGGAGCTGTTTTTT
TRBV6-5,TRBD2,-,TRBJ2-7,CASSRVSGGPYEQYF,TGTGCCAGCAGCAGGGTTAGCGGGGGTCCCTACGAGCAGTACTTC
TRBV7-9,-,few,TRBJ1-1,CASSFPRRRPEAFF,TGTGCCAGCAGCTTTCCCCGACGGCGGCCTGAAGCTTTCTTT
TRBV30,-,once,TRBJ2-5,CAWSAGSGGWIERPQETQYF,TGTGCCTGGAGTGCCGGCTCCGGGGGCTGGATAGAGCGGCCCCAGGAGACCCAGTACTTC
TRBV28,TRBD2,-,TRBJ2-7,CASSAPLAGGYEQYF,TGTGCCAGCAGTGCACCACTAGCGGGAGGCTACGAGCAGTACTTC
TRBV7-9,-,many,TRBJ1-5,CASSTGGNQPQHF,TGTGCCAGCAGCACCGGGGGCAATCAGCCCCAGCATTTT
TRBV6-1,-,-,TRBJ2-2,CASSEDSWVERGGELFF,TGTGCCAGCAGTGAAGACAGTTGGGTAGAGAGGGGCGGGGAGCTGTTTTTT
TRBV21-1,-,few,TRBJ1-1,CASSTQQGLNTEAFF,TGTGCCAGCAGCACACAACAGGGCCTGAACACTGAAGCTTTCTTT
TRBV11-2,TRBD2,-,TRBJ2-3,CASSFLAASTDTQYF,TGTGCCAGCAGCTTCCTAGCGGCTAGCACAGATACGCAGTATTTT
TRBV13,TRBD1,-,TRBJ1-2,CASSLTGQVDGGYTF,TGTGCCAGCAGTTTGACCGGACAGGTCGACGGAGGCTACACCTTC
TRBV4-1,TRBD1,many,TRBJ2-7,CASSLPPGQGDREQYF,TGCGCCAGCAGCCTCCCACCGGGACAGGGAGATCGCGAGCAGTACTTC
TRBV19,-,few,TRBJ2-3,CASSIQAVRSDTQYF,TGTGCCAGTAGTATCCAGGCTGTAAGGTCAGATACGCAGTATTTT
TRBV9,-,-,TRBJ2-7,CASSVDATYEQYF,TGTGCCAGCAGCGTAGACGCCACCTACGAGCAGTACTTC
TRBV6-5,-,few,TRBJ2-7,CASSYSAELEQYF,TGTGCCAGCAGTTACTCCGCGGAACTCGAGCAGTACTTC
TRBV6-1,-,few,TRBJ2-6,CASSADSGANVLTF,TGTGCCAGCAGCGCCGACTCAGGGGCCAACGTCCTGACTTTC
TRBV20-1,-,few,TRBJ2-1,CSADSGQENEQFF,TGCAGTGCTGACTCGGGACAAGAAAATGAGCAGTTCTTC
TRBV4-2,-,-,TRBJ2-7,CASSPAWGASLEQYF,TGTGCCAGCAGCCCAGCCTGGGGGGCCTCGCTCGAGCAGTACTTC
TRBV6-1,-,-,TRBJ2-3,CALSYTLREKDTQYF,TGTGCCCTTTCTTACACACTCAGGGAGAAGGATACGCAGTATTTT
TRBV12-3/TRBV12-4,TRBD1,many,TRBJ2-7,CASSLASTGGYYEQYF,TGTGCCAGCAGTTTAGCGAGCACAGGGGGCTATTACGAGCAGTACTTC
TRBV10-3,-,many,TRBJ2-5,CAISEQGGGETQYF,TGTGCCATCAGTGAGCAGGGGGGAGGAGAGACCCAGTACTTC
TRBV27,TRBD1,few,TRBJ2-1,CASRLYPGQGANEQFF,TGTGCCAGCAGGCTCTACCCGGGACAGGGGGCGAATGAGCAGTTCTTC